This T cell receptor beta chain was documented in a study of blood T cell repertoires in COVID-19. Turning to the study itself: The cDNA or gDNA used as material had been derived from T cells, B-cell-depleted T cells, or PBMCs.

Germline lookup yields CDR1 SGHTA and CDR2 FQGTGA. Trimming removed 1 base from V and 5 bases from J, with 17 bases in between. CDR3 length: 16 residues. In the authors' workflow: Estimation of nucleated cell counts was performed using reference gene primer amplification. Only in-frame clones appear in the TCRdb table, and some are missing; sequencing was by immunoSEQ multiplex PCR. Clonal size and the V and J genes are those of that table, whereas D and trimming came from the DNA. The data contain approximately 150,000 clones, about 86% of them singletons. The source of this sequence is a woman aged 45-60 years with active or convalescent COVID-19. Sequencing used peripheral blood. The chain combines TRBV7-3 with TRBJ2-5; D is possibly TRBD1 (6 bases). CDR3 in amino acids: CASSLMGTGRRETQYF. The CDR3, as DNA: TGTGCCAGCAGCTTAATGGGCACAGGGCGCCGGGAGACCCAGTACTTC.